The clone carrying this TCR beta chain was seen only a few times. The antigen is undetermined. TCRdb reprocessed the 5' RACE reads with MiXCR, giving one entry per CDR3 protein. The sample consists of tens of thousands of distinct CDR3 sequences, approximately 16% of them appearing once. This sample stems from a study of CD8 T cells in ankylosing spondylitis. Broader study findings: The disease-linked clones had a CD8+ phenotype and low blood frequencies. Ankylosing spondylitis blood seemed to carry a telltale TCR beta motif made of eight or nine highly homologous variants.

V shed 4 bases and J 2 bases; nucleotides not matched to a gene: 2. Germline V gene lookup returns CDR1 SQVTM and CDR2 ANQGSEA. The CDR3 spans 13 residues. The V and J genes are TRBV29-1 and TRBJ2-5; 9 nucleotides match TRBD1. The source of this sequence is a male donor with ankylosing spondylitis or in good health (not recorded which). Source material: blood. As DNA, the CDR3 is TGCAGCGTTGGCGGGACAGGGCAAGAGACCCAGTACTTC. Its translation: CSVGGTGQETQYF.